The clone carrying this T cell receptor beta chain was picked up a small number of times. Here immunoSEQ multiplex PCR was the method, and the copy in TCRdb shows in-frame clones only, minus some. The sample shows under 150,000 clones, around 88% of them seen only once. The source of the sample is a study of blood T cell repertoires in COVID-19. Looking at the study overall: Sites in the United States, Italy and Spain provided acute and convalescent COVID-19 samples.

CDR3 length: 15 amino acids. Germline V lookup: CDR1 LGHDT, CDR2 YNNKEL (reference sequence). V was clipped by 4 bases and J by 5 bases; unmatched bases: 4. The sequence derives from a woman aged 50 to 60 who had recovered from COVID-19. Sequenced input: PBMCs or T cells enriched from blood (not recorded which). The chain recombines TRBV3-1 (or the pseudogene TRBV3-2) with TRBJ2-5; 13 bases align to TRBD2. The CDR3 loop reads CASSRLAGGRETQYF. The DNA of the CDR3 is TGTGCCAGCAGCCGACTAGCGGGGGGCCGCGAGACCCAGTACTTC.